This entry lists 27 T cell receptor beta chains sequenced from one sample in a study of T cells in Graves' hyperthyroidism and ophthalmopathy. Amplification yielded TCR beta CDR3 regions, with RNA transcripts as the source. TCR CDR3 underwent first-round RT-PCR with the HTBI primer set. TCRdb reanalysed the multiplex PCR reads using MiXCR and keeps one entry per CDR3 protein. Found here are some 550,000 distinct CDR3 sequences, roughly 16% of them singletons; the top ten hold less than 3.5%. Sequencing was carried out using blood. Receptors originate from a woman in her thirties or forties with Graves' ophthalmopathy.

In its sample, this clonotype was seen a few times. The rearrangement uses TRBV19 and TRBJ2-1; 12 bases agree with TRBD2. V lost 0 bases to trimming and J lost 0 bases; unmatched junction nucleotides: 3. The CDR3 contains 18 residues. In germline, CDR1 is LNHDA, CDR2 SQIVND (reference sequence). The CDR3 DNA reads TGTGCCAGTAGTATAGACCCGACTAGCGGGGGCTCCTACAATGAGCAGTTCTTC. Amino acid sequence: CASSIDPTSGGSYNEQFF.

Ten or more counts support this clonotype. V and J are TRBV27 and TRBJ2-7; the D gene is possibly TRBD1 (6 bases). Germline lookup yields CDR1 MNHEY and CDR2 SMNVEV (reference sequence). The CDR3 runs to 13 residues. The V gene lost 0 bases and the J gene lost 6 bases, with 9 bases spanning the gap. DNA for the CDR3: TGTGCCAGCAGTTTATCAGGGGGTGTCGAGCAGTACTTC. Encoded protein: CASSLSGGVEQYF.

This clonotype was seen a few times. The V gene is TRBV7-6, the J gene TRBJ1-1, with unresolved D. The CDR3 is made up of 13 amino acids. V lost 2 bases, J lost 8 bases, and 12 bases lay in between. Germline CDR1 is SGHVS and CDR2 is FNYEAQ. The CDR3 protein is CASSLYPTTEAFF. The CDR3 bases are TGTGCCAGCAGCTTATACCCGACGACGGAAGCTTTCTTT.

This clonotype was counted between two and nine times. Here the CDR3 reads CASTLLPGDNTGELFF. For the CDR3, the DNA is TGCGCCAGCACCTTACTACCGGGAGATAACACCGGGGAGCTGTTTTTT. This sequence joins TRBV5-1 and TRBJ2-2; tentatively, D is TRBD2 (6 bases). Germline V CDR1 and CDR2: SGHRS, YFSETQ. The CDR3 runs to 16 residues. Trimming took 6 bases from V and 2 from J, leaving 17 bases between them.

This clonotype has at least ten counts. The chain is built from TRBV28 and TRBJ2-3, with D tentatively TRBD1 or TRBD2 (5 bases each). The germline CDR1 and CDR2 sequences are MDHEN and SYDVKM. V was pared by 3 bases and J by 3 bases, with 19 bases between. This CDR3 is built from 17 residues. CDR3 bases: TGTGCCAGCAGTTTGGGTGGGACGAGGGTCGGGACAGATACGCAGTATTTT. It codes for CASSLGGTRVGTDTQYF.

This clonotype has only a few counts. The V gene is TRBV28, the J gene TRBJ2-1; D is unclear. Germline CDR1 reads MDHEN; CDR2 reads SYDVKM. The CDR3 totals 16 residues. V was clipped by 6 bases and J by 8 bases, with 23 bases between them. The CDR3 DNA is TGTGCCAGCAGCCTGTCCGGTGGGCTTAGGTACGATGAGCAGTTCTTC. Protein: CASSLSGGLRYDEQFF.

This clonotype was recorded at least ten times. J is TRBJ2-1 and V is TRBV7-3, with D perhaps TRBD2 (6 bases). Per germline, CDR1 SGHTA and CDR2 FQGTGA. V lost 5 bases and J lost 0, with 17 bases in between. The CDR3 loop spans 17 amino acids. CDR3 DNA sequence: TGTGCCAGCAGCCCCCGTGGCGGGGTCAGCTCCTACAATGAGCAGTTCTTC. As protein: CASSPRGGVSSYNEQFF.

The rearrangement links TRBV5-1 to TRBJ2-2, with D possibly TRBD2 on 6 matching bases. CDR1 SGHRS and CDR2 YFSETQ come from the germline V gene. The germline V and J ends were trimmed by 4 bases and 4 bases, with 20 bases remaining between them. The CDR3 covers 17 residues. The CDR3 DNA reads TGCGCCAGCAGCAAGGGCCCGACTAGTACAGGCACCGGGGAGCTGTTTTTT. Translation gives CASSKGPTSTGTGELFF.

This clonotype was seen many times. This rearrangement joins TRBV6-1 to TRBJ1-2; unclear D gene. V was shortened by 3 bases and J by 8 bases, with 16 bases between the two germline ends. CDR1 MNHNS and CDR2 SASEGT come from the germline V gene. This CDR3 has 14 amino acids. The CDR3 region has the DNA TGTGCCAGCAGTGAGCGGGCCGGGATTGAGGGCTACACCTTC. Encoded protein: CASSERAGIEGYTF.

This clonotype was recorded many times. The chain carries TRBV20-1 and TRBJ1-2, with no clear D. Germline loops: CDR1 DFQATT, CDR2 SNEGSKA (reference sequence). The CDR3 runs to 13 residues. The CDR3: CSLFGSSNYGYTF. The CDR3 nucleotides are TGCAGCCTTTTTGGGTCCTCTAACTATGGCTACACCTTC.

The chain couples TRBV4-1 to TRBJ1-3; no definite D call. The CDR3 is 13 amino acids. Looked up from germline, CDR1 is MGHRA and CDR2 is YSYEKL. V was pared by 0 bases and J by 7 bases, with 7 bases between. The CDR3 protein is CASSQEWANTIYF. As DNA, the CDR3 is TGCGCCAGCAGCCAAGAATGGGCCAACACCATATATTTT.

CDR3 in amino acids: CASSQALTSLQTQYF. The CDR3 DNA reads as TGCGCCAGCAGCCAAGCCCTGACTAGTTTGCAGACCCAGTACTTC. V gene TRBV4-1 combines with J gene TRBJ2-5; D might be TRBD2 (6 bases). Germline V gene lookup returns CDR1 MGHRA and CDR2 YSYEKL. The germline V and J ends were trimmed by 1 base and 6 bases, with 15 bases remaining between them. This CDR3 region has 15 residues.

This sequence joins TRBV6-1 and TRBJ2-1; D gene uncertain. Per the germline V gene, CDR1 is MNHNS and CDR2 is SASEGT. Between the trimmed V and J ends, which lost 6 bases and 9 bases, there was a span of 15 bases. The CDR3 spans 13 residues. The CDR3 DNA sequence: TGTGCCAGCAGCACTACTGGGTTTGGTGAGCAGTTCTTC. Encoded protein: CASSTTGFGEQFF.

This clonotype showed up many times. V and J are TRBV28 and TRBJ1-1; D not resolved. Germline V gene lookup returns CDR1 MDHEN and CDR2 SYDVKM. V gave up 3 bases and J gave up 6 bases, with 5 bases separating them. This CDR3 is built from 11 residues. The CDR3 sequence is CASSLLAEAFF. For the CDR3, the DNA is TGTGCCAGCAGTTTGCTTGCTGAAGCTTTCTTT. The entire variable domain, with the rest obtained from reference TRBV28 and TRBJ1-1, is as follows: DVKVTQSSRYLVKRTGEKVFLECVQDMDHENMFWYRQDPGLGLRLIYFSYDVKMKEKGDIPEGYSVSREKKERFSLILESASTNQTSMYLCASSLLAEAFFGQGTRLTVV.

The table lists this clonotype with many counts. The chain recombines TRBV27 with TRBJ1-2; a possible D gene is TRBD1 (5 bases). Trimming removed 8 bases at V and 2 bases at J, with 6 bases between. The CDR3 contains 11 residues. Germline V gives CDR1 MNHEY, CDR2 SMNVEV (reference sequence). CDR3 loop: CASAGNYGYTF. DNA for the CDR3: TGTGCCAGCGCAGGGAACTATGGCTACACCTTC.

The chain carries TRBV6-1 and TRBJ2-7; the D gene is possibly TRBD2 (5 bases). CDR1 is MNHNS and CDR2 is SASEGT in the germline V gene. CDR3 length: 14 amino acids. Trimming removed 5 bases at V and 2 bases at J, with 13 bases between. The CDR3, as DNA: TGTGCCAGCAGTTCCCCGGGAAGGACCTACGAGCAGTACTTC. It yields the protein CASSSPGRTYEQYF.

This clonotype came up many times. This chain links TRBV7-9 with TRBJ2-1, with D uncertain. Trimming shortened V by 3 bases and J by 6 bases, and 3 bases separated the two germline ends. Germline V gives CDR1 SEHNR, CDR2 FQNEAQ (reference sequence). CDR3 size: 11 residues. CDR3 in DNA: TGTGCCAGCAGCTTTCCCAATGAGCAGTTCTTC. Translation gives CASSFPNEQFF.

This clonotype was seen a handful of times. The CDR3 is CASSSLGTSGSAWQFF. As DNA, the CDR3 is TGTGCCAGCAGCTCATTAGGGACTAGCGGGAGTGCTTGGCAGTTCTTC. This chain links TRBV7-2 with TRBJ2-1; 14 positions agree with TRBD2. Germline V lookup: CDR1 SGHTA, CDR2 FQGNSA. This CDR3 contains 16 residues. Trimming took 4 bases from V and 12 from J; bases not matched to a gene: 11.

This clonotype was counted at least ten times. The chain couples TRBV5-1 to TRBJ2-3, with TRBD1 matching over 7 bases. This CDR3 comprises 15 residues. J was trimmed by 3 bases and V by 1 base; bases with no gene match: 5. Germline V lookup: CDR1 SGHRS, CDR2 YFSETQ. CDR3 in amino acids: CASSLSQGETDTQYF. The CDR3 DNA sequence: TGCGCCAGCAGCTTGTCTCAGGGGGAGACAGATACGCAGTATTTT.

This clonotype was counted a few times. CDR3 amino acids: CASSGQGGYGYTF. In nucleotides, the CDR3 is TGTGCCAGCAGTGGACAGGGGGGCTATGGCTACACCTTC. J is TRBJ1-2 and V is TRBV6-1; 9 nucleotides line up with TRBD1. V lost 4 bases and J lost 4; bases outside the gene matches: 1. The CDR3 sequence is 13 residues long. Germline V gene sequence: CDR1 MNHNS, CDR2 SASEGT.

In this sample, this clonotype turned up many times. The chain has TRBV12-3 or TRBV12-4 and TRBJ1-2; the D gene is possibly TRBD1 (6 bases). The CDR3 has 15 residues. V lost 5 bases, J lost 6 bases, and 19 bases lay in between. The CDR3 nucleotides read TGTGCCAGCAGTCCCCCCCATACCAGGGGTCATGGCTACACCTTC. Protein: CASSPPHTRGHGYTF.

This clonotype has only a few counts. V gene TRBV12-3 or TRBV12-4 combines with J gene TRBJ2-1; D is undetermined. V lost 1 base to trimming and J lost 8 bases, with 9 bases between them. The CDR3 length is 13 residues. CDR3 region: CASSLELSYEQFF. CDR3 nucleotides: TGTGCCAGCAGTTTAGAACTCTCCTATGAGCAGTTCTTC.

Written as DNA, the CDR3 is TGTGCCAGCAGCAGAGCGGGAGTTATTGGAGATACGCAGTATTTT. Protein: CASSRAGVIGDTQYF. The chain couples TRBV6-1 to TRBJ2-3, with TRBD2 identical over 8 bases. V lost 6 bases and J lost 5; bases outside the gene matches: 10. This CDR3 spans 15 amino acids. Germline V CDR1 and CDR2: MNHNS, SASEGT.

The chain couples TRBV6-8 to TRBJ2-1; D remains unclear. This CDR3 has 13 amino acids. The germline CDR1 and CDR2 sequences are MNHGY and SAAAGT. Trimming took 2 bases from V and 10 from J, leaving 12 bases between them. The CDR3 loop reads CASSYGKLTEQFF. CDR3 in DNA: TGTGCCAGCAGTTACGGCAAATTGACCGAGCAGTTCTTC.

The chain joins TRBV28 to TRBJ1-2; D gene ambiguous. Germline V lookup: CDR1 MDHEN, CDR2 SYDVKM. The CDR3 is 12 amino acids. Trimming left V 2 bases short and J 6 bases short, with 7 bases between. The CDR3 reads CASSLDLHGYTF. The CDR3, as DNA: TGTGCCAGCAGTTTAGACCTCCATGGCTACACCTTC.

This clonotype was observed many times. This chain uses TRBV2 with TRBJ2-2, with TRBD1 as a possible D gene (6 bases). CDR1 and CDR2 from the germline V gene are SNHLY and FYNNEI. The V gene lost 3 bases and the J gene lost 13 bases, with 18 bases spanning the gap. The CDR3 length is 14 residues. The CDR3 DNA reads as TGTGCCAGCAGTGATCCACGGACAGTACGTCGGCTGTTTTTT. Its translation: CASSDPRTVRRLFF.

The sample holds many counts of this clonotype. The J gene is TRBJ2-5, the V gene TRBV20-1, with 11 bases that match TRBD2. The CDR3 sequence is 16 residues long. V was clipped by 2 bases and J by 2 bases; unmatched bases: 7. CDR1 and CDR2 (germline): DFQATT, SNEGSKA (reference sequence). CDR3 in DNA: TGCAGTGCTAGACCAATGACTAGCGGGACTCAAGAGACCCAGTACTTC. Protein product: CSARPMTSGTQETQYF.